The 10 T cell receptor beta chains below were found in one sample sequenced in a study of Ad26.COV2.S vaccination and SARS-CoV-2 variants. Method: immunoSEQ multiplex PCR; TCRdb's copy keeps in-frame clones and lacks some. The top ten hold over 2% of the sample, which has 500,000 or so clones, about 88% seen once. The treatment here: roughly 18 received Ad26.COV2.S at low or high dose, single or two shots; 5 received placebo; per-sample allocation not given. Sampling took place 63 days after the first vaccine or placebo injection. The material was peripheral blood, obtained in a trial of Ad26.COV2.S vaccine versus placebo. Every receptor here comes from a person aged 18-60 years who received the Ad26.COV2.S COVID-19 vaccine or a placebo.

The V gene is TRBV4-3, the J gene TRBJ2-1; 10 bases fit TRBD2. The CDR3 totals 16 residues. Looked up from germline, CDR1 is LGHNA and CDR2 is YSLEER. V dropped 3 bases and J dropped 0; count of bases not matched to a gene: 2. The CDR3 region has the DNA TGCGCCAGCAGCCATCTAGCGGGGGACTCCTACAATGAGCAGTTCTTC. Its translation is CASSHLAGDSYNEQFF.

As DNA, the CDR3 is TGTGCCAGCAGCCTCGGGACAGGGGGCGATGGCTACACCTTC. Translated, it gives CASSLGTGGDGYTF. The rearrangement uses TRBV14 and TRBJ1-2; 12 nucleotides match TRBD1. The V segment lost 4 bases and the J segment 6 bases; nucleotides outside the gene matches: 3. This CDR3 is built from 14 residues. The V gene's germline CDR1 is SGHDN and CDR2 FVKESK.

This clone was found once. The chain joins TRBV19 to TRBJ2-6; D remains ambiguous. CDR3 length: 14 residues. The ends were cut back, 3 bases at V and 0 bases at J, with 3 bases in the middle. Germline V gene lookup returns CDR1 LNHDA and CDR2 SQIVND (reference sequence). CDR3 sequence reads: CASSISSGANVLTF. CDR3 DNA: TGTGCCAGTAGTATTAGCTCTGGGGCCAACGTCCTGACTTTC.

The chain uses TRBV6-5 and TRBJ1-4, with D maybe TRBD1 (6 bases). The CDR3 consists of 15 residues. CDR1 and CDR2 from the germline V gene are MNHEY and SVGAGI. Trimming took 6 bases from V and 0 from J, leaving 11 bases between them. DNA of the CDR3: TGTGCCAGCAGCGGGGGCATAGCAACTAATGAAAAACTGTTTTTT. It yields the protein CASSGGIATNEKLFF.

The chain links TRBV6-2 or TRBV6-3 to TRBJ2-7; D is perhaps TRBD1 (5 bases). The CDR3 length is 14 residues. V gave up 2 bases and J gave up 3 bases, with 11 bases separating them. Germline V gives CDR1 MNHEY, CDR2 SVGEGT. CDR3 loop: CASSYEGADYEQYF. The CDR3, as DNA: TGTGCCAGCAGTTACGAAGGGGCAGACTACGAGCAGTACTTC.

The rearrangement uses TRBV6-5 and TRBJ2-2, with 7 bases matching TRBD2. The trim removed 8 bases at V and 6 bases at J, leaving 6 bases unmatched. Germline V gives CDR1 MNHEY, CDR2 SVGAGI. CDR3 size: 13 residues. The CDR3 bases are TGTGCCAGCTTGTCTGCGGGGGCCGGGGAGCTGTTTTTT. Amino acid sequence: CASLSAGAGELFF.

The chain uses TRBV19 and TRBJ2-5; D is unresolved. V was clipped by 3 bases and J by 1 base, with 12 bases between them. There are 15 residues in the CDR3. The germline gives CDR1 LNHDA, CDR2 SQIVND (reference sequence). The CDR3 loop reads CASSMGLDGQETQYF. Here the CDR3 DNA reads TGTGCCAGTAGTATGGGCCTCGATGGCCAAGAGACCCAGTACTTC.

V is TRBV7-6 and J is TRBJ1-2; D might be TRBD1 (6 bases). CDR3 length: 14 amino acids. V gave up 0 bases and J gave up 2 bases, with 7 bases separating them. Germline loops: CDR1 SGHVS, CDR2 FNYEAQ. The CDR3 DNA reads TGTGCCAGCAGCTTAGCGGGGGCCAACTATGGCTACACCTTC. Amino acids: CASSLAGANYGYTF. The full variable domain, in which reference TRBV7-6 and TRBJ1-2 provide the parts outside the CDR3, is GAGVSQSPRYKVTKRGQDVALRCDPISGHVSLYWYRQALGQGPEFLTYFNYEAQQDKSGLPNDRFSAERPEGSISTLTIQRTEQRDSAMYRCASSLAGANYGYTFGSGTRLTVV.

The chain combines TRBV5-1 with TRBJ2-3; the D gene is possibly TRBD1 (6 bases). The CDR3 spans 12 residues. Trimming removed 1 base at V and 8 bases at J, with 8 bases between. Germline V gene sequence: CDR1 SGHRS, CDR2 YFSETQ. This CDR3 is CASSLQGSTQYF. DNA for the CDR3: TGCGCCAGCAGCTTGCAGGGGTCTACGCAGTATTTT.

J is TRBJ2-2 and V is TRBV7-3; possibly TRBD2 for D (5 bases). The germline V gene has CDR1 SGHTA and CDR2 FQGTGA. This CDR3 is 16 amino acids long. V gave up 6 bases and J gave up 0 bases, with 14 bases separating them. The CDR3 DNA reads as TGTGCCAGCAGTACCGGACTGTTTTCGAACACCGGGGAGCTGTTTTTT. Its protein product is CASSTGLFSNTGELFF.